The entry below describes one T cell receptor (beta chain). The data were obtained in a study of blood T cell repertoires in COVID-19. Across the study: There were acute and convalescent COVID-19 samples, and they came from the United States, Italy and Spain.

TCRdb keeps only in-frame clones here, not all; method: immunoSEQ multiplex PCR. The sample records almost 200,000 clones, 89% being singletons. The CDR3 spans 14 residues. Germline V lookup: CDR1 GTSNPN, CDR2 SVGIG (reference sequence). With V trimmed by 0 bases and J by 7 bases, 7 bases remained unmatched. Grouping used clinical history reported by participants in a survey and questionnaire. The chain joins TRBV30 to TRBJ1-2, with TRBD1 identical over 8 bases. The specimen sequenced was PBMCs or T cells enriched from blood (not recorded which). The sequence came from a woman younger than 35 who had recovered from COVID-19. CDR3 nucleotides: TGTGCCTGGAGTGTAGACGGACAGGGACGTGGCTACACCTTC. Encoded protein: CAWSVDGQGRGYTF.